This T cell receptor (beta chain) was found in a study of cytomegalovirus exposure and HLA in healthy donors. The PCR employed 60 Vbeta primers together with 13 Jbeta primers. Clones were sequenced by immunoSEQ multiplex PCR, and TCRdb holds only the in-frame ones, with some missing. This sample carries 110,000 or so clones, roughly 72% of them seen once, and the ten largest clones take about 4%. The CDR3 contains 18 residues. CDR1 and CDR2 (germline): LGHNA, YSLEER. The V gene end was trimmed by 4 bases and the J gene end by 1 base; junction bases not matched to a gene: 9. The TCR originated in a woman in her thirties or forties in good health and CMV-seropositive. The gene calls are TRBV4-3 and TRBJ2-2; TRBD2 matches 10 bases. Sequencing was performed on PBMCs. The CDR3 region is CASSPPGGTSENTGELFF. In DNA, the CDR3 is TGCGCCAGCAGCCCACCCGGGGGGACTAGCGAGAACACCGGGGAGCTGTTTTTT.